These 10 T cell receptor beta chains originate from one sample sequenced in a study of blood T cells in healthy people across ages. Using a J-beta primer mix together with a sample-barcoded 5' primer, a second PCR was run for roughly 6 to 12 cycles. MiXCR was run by TCRdb on the 5' RACE reads, yielding one entry per CDR3 protein. The repertoire has about 800,000 distinct CDR3 sequences, 20% to 30% of them found once; the top ten carry 3.7%. These same data were also listed under a study on T cells of mothers and their children.

Material for sequencing was blood. The receptors were sampled from a boy aged 5 to 17 in good health.

This chain connects TRBV5-8 to TRBJ1-5, with a tentative D call TRBD1 (5 bases). The germline V and J ends were trimmed by 4 bases and 9 bases, with 17 bases remaining between them. CDR3 size: 14 residues. The V gene's germline CDR1 is SGHTS and CDR2 YDEGEE. The CDR3 loop is CASSLRGAYLPQHF. Written as DNA, the CDR3 is TGTGCCAGCAGCCTTCGAGGGGCTTATCTGCCCCAGCATTTT.

The chain links TRBV4-1 to TRBJ2-7; D not resolved. With 0 bases removed from V and 5 bases from J, the gap between germline ends came to 8 bases. The CDR3 consists of 13 residues. The germline gives CDR1 MGHRA, CDR2 YSYEKL. The CDR3 region has the DNA TGCGCCAGCAGCCAAGATTATGCCAACGAGCAGTACTTC. Protein: CASSQDYANEQYF.

A few counts support this clonotype. This rearrangement joins TRBV6-1 to TRBJ1-3; the D is unclear. This CDR3 has 15 amino acids. V was pared by 2 bases and J by 3 bases, with 11 bases between. The V gene's germline CDR1 is MNHNS and CDR2 SASEGT. Written as DNA, the CDR3 is TGTGCCAGCAGTGAACTTCAGGTCGGTGGAAACACCATATATTTT. This sequence encodes CASSELQVGGNTIYF.

A remark on this clonotype: The junction departs from germline at one end; a sequencing error may be responsible. V is TRBV4-3 and J is TRBJ1-1, with D unresolved. CDR3 length: 14 amino acids. In germline, CDR1 is LGHNA, CDR2 YSLEER. CDR3 sequence: CASSQEGRNTDAFF. CDR3 DNA: TGCGCCAGCAGCCAAGAAGGGAGGAACACTGACGCTTTCTTT.

This clonotype was counted between two and nine times. The chain employs TRBV6-6 and TRBJ1-1; no definite D call. Germline V gene lookup returns CDR1 MNHNY and CDR2 SVGAGI (reference sequence). The CDR3 length is 13 residues. V gave up 0 bases and J gave up 4 bases, with 6 bases separating them. The CDR3 bases are TGTGCCAGCAGTTACTCGTTAAGCACTGAAGCTTTCTTT. Translated, it gives CASSYSLSTEAFF.

Only a few counts were recorded for this clonotype. The V call is TRBV5-1, the J call TRBJ2-5; D is ambiguous. The J call is in doubt because the DNA end fits TRBJ2-7 better. CDR1 and CDR2 (germline): SGHRS, YFSETQ. This CDR3 is 12 amino acids long. For the CDR3, the DNA is TGCGCCAGCAGCTTGGAAGGGAACGAGCAGTACTTC. This gives the protein CASSLEGNEQYF.

The chain joins TRBV18 to TRBJ2-5; the match to TRBD1 covers 10 bases. Trimming removed 5 bases from V and 5 bases from J; junction bases left unmatched: 8. In germline, CDR1 is KGHSH, CDR2 LQKENI. The CDR3 has 15 residues. The CDR3 DNA reads as TGTGCCAGCTCAGAGGACAGGGGGTCGGCGGAGACCCAGTACTTC. Translating it yields CASSEDRGSAETQYF.

This clonotype came up a few times. This chain uses TRBV15 with TRBJ1-4; D is perhaps TRBD1 (6 bases). Germline lookup yields CDR1 LNHNV and CDR2 YYDKDF (reference sequence). This CDR3 region has 15 residues. V was shortened by 4 bases and J by 4 bases, with 13 bases between the two germline ends. CDR3 sequence: CATSKYRVINEKLFF. For the CDR3, the DNA is TGTGCCACCAGCAAATACAGGGTTATTAATGAAAAACTGTTTTTT.

The chain employs TRBV5-1 and TRBJ1-1; the D is unclear. From germline, CDR1 is SGHRS and CDR2 YFSETQ. The CDR3 is 13 residues long. Deletions cut 3 bases from V and 0 bases from J, with 6 bases between. This CDR3 reads CASSSDMNTEAFF. CDR3 bases: TGCGCCAGCAGCTCCGACATGAACACTGAAGCTTTCTTT.

CDR3 loop: CASTRTGNYNEQFF. The CDR3 DNA sequence: TGTGCCAGCACCCGGACAGGGAACTACAATGAGCAGTTCTTC. This chain joins TRBV28 and TRBJ2-5; 8 positions agree with TRBD1. The J call may not be correct, given that the DNA end is closer to TRBJ2-1. The CDR3 spans 14 residues. Germline loops: CDR1 MDHEN, CDR2 SYDVKM.